The 29 T cell receptor beta chains in this list originate from one sample, sequenced in a study of T-cell reconstitution after alpha-beta-depleted transplantation in children. Preparation of the TCRbeta library was carried out with unique molecular identifiers. TCRdb independently ran MiXCR on the PCR reads; one entry per CDR3 protein. The sample yields about 200,000 distinct CDR3 sequences, roughly 6% seen once. The sequencing here drew on PBMCs, taken before TCRalphabeta/CD19-depleted stem cell transplant. The receptors derive from a girl under two years old with combined immunodeficiency, due to receive a stem cell transplant.

This clonotype was observed at least ten times. The gene calls are TRBV10-3 and TRBJ2-6; D gene uncertain. Per the germline V gene, CDR1 is ENHRY and CDR2 is SYGVKD. CDR3 size: 19 residues. V was trimmed by 2 bases and J by 2 bases, leaving 19 bases between them. Written as DNA, the CDR3 is TGTGCCATCAGTGAGCCACCACGCCCGTCCTGGACTGGGGCCAACGTCCTGACTTTC. Translating it yields CAISEPPRPSWTGANVLTF.

This clonotype showed up many times. The chain combines TRBV3-1 with TRBJ2-3; D not certain. The V gene lost 1 base and the J gene lost 1 base, with 12 bases spanning the gap. CDR1 is LGHDT and CDR2 is YNNKEL in the germline V gene (reference sequence). The CDR3 has 16 amino acids. The CDR3 loop reads CASSQVVIKRTDTQYF. For the CDR3, the DNA is TGTGCCAGCAGCCAAGTAGTCATCAAGCGCACAGATACGCAGTATTTT.

This clonotype was observed many times. CDR3 in DNA: TGTGCCAGCAGTTTTCCCCTTGGGGGCGGGGGCTACACCTTC. Encoded protein: CASSFPLGGGGYTF. V usage is TRBV28 and J usage is TRBJ1-2; D is perhaps TRBD1 (6 bases). Germline lookup yields CDR1 MDHEN and CDR2 SYDVKM. V lost 3 bases and J lost 8, with 16 bases in between. This CDR3 is 14 amino acids long.

The genes are TRBV14 and TRBJ2-7, with TRBD1 identical over 8 bases. Germline loops: CDR1 SGHDN, CDR2 FVKESK. The CDR3 has 17 amino acids. Trimming took 1 base from V and 4 from J; bases not matched to a gene: 12. CDR3 amino acids: CASSQGSRQGSPYEQYF. Here the CDR3 DNA reads TGTGCCAGCAGCCAAGGCTCTCGACAGGGGTCCCCTTACGAGCAGTACTTC.

This clonotype was counted at least ten times. This rearrangement joins TRBV24-1 to TRBJ2-1, with 7 positions matching TRBD1. CDR3 length: 17 amino acids. V was clipped by 5 bases and J by 3 bases; unmatched bases: 12. In germline, CDR1 is KGHDR, CDR2 SFDVKD. CDR3 sequence reads: CATSGGGGGVVYNEQFF. For the CDR3, the DNA is TGTGCCACCAGTGGAGGGGGCGGAGGAGTTGTCTACAATGAGCAGTTCTTC.

This clonotype was detected ten times or more. This chain joins TRBV15 and TRBJ2-5; 7 nucleotides agree with TRBD1. Losses at the gene ends were 4 bases for V and 7 bases for J; bases not matched to a gene: 18. Germline CDR1 reads LNHNV; CDR2 reads YYDKDF (reference sequence). This CDR3 has 17 amino acids. The CDR3 sequence is CATSMWYQRGPGWTQYF. Here the CDR3 DNA reads TGTGCCACCAGCATGTGGTACCAGAGGGGGCCCGGGTGGACCCAGTACTTC.

This clonotype was seen ten or more times. The V gene is TRBV19, the J gene TRBJ1-2, with D hard to call. Germline values: CDR1 LNHDA, CDR2 SQIVND (reference sequence). The germline V and J ends were trimmed by 5 bases and 4 bases, with 8 bases remaining between them. The CDR3 runs to 12 residues. The CDR3 reads CASSGEFYGYTF. CDR3 in DNA: TGTGCCAGTAGTGGGGAATTCTATGGCTACACCTTC.

This clonotype has ten or more counts. This chain connects TRBV15 to TRBJ2-7, with a weak D call TRBD1 (6 bases). V was shortened by 2 bases and J by 4 bases, with 12 bases between the two germline ends. The CDR3 is made up of 14 amino acids. Germline CDR1 reads LNHNV; CDR2 reads YYDKDF (reference sequence). CDR3 coding DNA: TGTGCCACCAGCAGATCCAGAGGGGGTTACGAGCAGTACTTC. This gives the protein CATSRSRGGYEQYF.

There are many counts of this clonotype. The chain links TRBV12-3 or TRBV12-4 to TRBJ2-7, with 9 bases aligning to TRBD1. The CDR3 runs 17 residues. J gave up 5 bases and V 6 bases, and 17 bases lay outside the gene matches. The CDR3 bases are TGTGCCAGCAGGACCGGGACAGGGATGTTCGGAATCCACGAGCAGTACTTC. Protein sequence: CASRTGTGMFGIHEQYF.

This clonotype turned up a few times. V usage is TRBV29-1 and J usage is TRBJ2-7, with D possibly matching TRBD2 (6 bases). The CDR3 spans 14 residues. V lost 2 bases and J 1 base, leaving 12 bases between the germline ends. CDR1 is SQVTM and CDR2 is ANQGSEA in the germline V gene. The CDR3 DNA reads as TGCAGCGTTGAATCTAGCGCCAATTCCTACGAGCAGTACTTC. Its translation is CSVESSANSYEQYF.

This clonotype was counted ten times or more. The V gene is TRBV7-9, the J gene TRBJ2-7; 7 nucleotides match TRBD1. The CDR3 covers 16 residues. Germline trimming cut 1 base from V and 4 bases from J; bases unmatched to any gene: 10. From germline, CDR1 is SEHNR and CDR2 FQNEAQ (reference sequence). This CDR3 is CASSLGLGQPFYEQYF. The CDR3 DNA reads TGTGCCAGCAGCTTAGGGTTGGGACAGCCTTTTTACGAGCAGTACTTC. The variable domain in full, completed from reference TRBV7-9 and TRBJ2-7, reads DTGVSQNPRHKITKRGQNVTFRCDPISEHNRLYWYRQTLGQGPEFLTYFQNEAQLEKSRLLSDRFSAERPKGSFSTLEIQRTEQGDSAMYLCASSLGLGQPFYEQYFGPGTRLTVT.

The rearrangement links TRBV4-1 to TRBJ2-7, with a weak D call TRBD2 (5 bases). Trimming removed 2 bases from V and 2 bases from J, with 10 bases in between. CDR3 length equals 14 residues. Germline V gives CDR1 MGHRA, CDR2 YSYEKL. The CDR3 coding sequence is TGCGCCAGCAGCCAACCGGGATCTACCTACGAGCAGTACTTC. This encodes CASSQPGSTYEQYF.

This clonotype was observed many times. The gene calls are TRBV28 and TRBJ2-2; D may be TRBD2 (5 bases). Trimming took off 2 bases at V and 7 bases at J, with 8 bases between the two ends. This CDR3 region has 13 residues. Looked up from germline, CDR1 is MDHEN and CDR2 is SYDVKM. CDR3 sequence reads: CASSLAGNGELFF. CDR3 nucleotide sequence: TGTGCCAGCAGTTTAGCGGGTAACGGGGAGCTGTTTTTT.

This clonotype was seen at least ten times. This chain uses TRBV4-2 with TRBJ1-2; tentative D call: TRBD1 (5 bases). There are 15 residues in the CDR3. V lost 4 bases to trimming and J lost 0 bases, with 12 bases between them. The V gene's germline CDR1 is LGHNA and CDR2 YNFKEQ. CDR3 coding DNA: TGTGCCAGCAGCCTCCCCGGCAGGGCTAACTATGGCTACACCTTC. Protein product: CASSLPGRANYGYTF.

This clonotype was counted ten times or more. Written as DNA, the CDR3 is TGCAGCGCCGGACACAGGGGGCTTCCCTACGAGCAGTACTTC. Its translation: CSAGHRGLPYEQYF. This chain links TRBV29-1 with TRBJ2-7, with TRBD1 matching over 9 bases. Germline V gene lookup returns CDR1 SQVTM and CDR2 ANQGSEA. V lost 7 bases, J lost 2 bases, and 9 bases stayed unmatched. The CDR3 contains 14 residues.

This clonotype was seen many times. The rearrangement uses TRBV5-1 and TRBJ2-5, with D uncertain. The V end lost 4 bases, the J end lost 5 bases, and 24 bases lay between the germline ends. This CDR3 has 17 amino acids. In germline, CDR1 is SGHRS, CDR2 YFSETQ. CDR3 coding DNA: TGCGCCAGCAGCCTTGCGCTAGGTCTACTGAGTCAGGAGACCCAGTACTTC. Amino acid sequence: CASSLALGLLSQETQYF.

Many counts were recorded for this clonotype. The chain recombines TRBV28 with TRBJ1-5, with D tentatively TRBD1 (6 bases). The CDR3 is 16 amino acids. V was cut by 6 bases and J by 5 bases, with 20 bases left in between. CDR1 is MDHEN, CDR2 SYDVKM, per germline. This chain's CDR3 is CASSFHWTVLDQPQHF. The CDR3 DNA reads TGTGCCAGCAGCTTCCACTGGACAGTTTTGGATCAGCCCCAGCATTTT.

This clonotype was seen at least ten times. J is TRBJ2-3 and V is TRBV18, with D perhaps TRBD1 (5 bases). The V end was cut by 6 bases, the J end by 0 bases, with 16 bases between. There are 16 residues in the CDR3. Germline V gene sequence: CDR1 KGHSH, CDR2 LQKENI. The CDR3 region has the DNA TGTGCCAGCTCTGGCGACAGCATGACTAGCACAGATACGCAGTATTTT. Translation: CASSGDSMTSTDTQYF.

There are a few counts of this clonotype. V is TRBV7-6 and J is TRBJ1-1, with D perhaps matching TRBD1 (5 bases). V lost 8 bases, J lost 1 base, and 11 bases lay in between. Per germline, CDR1 SGHVS and CDR2 FNYEAQ. CDR3 length equals 13 residues. The CDR3 DNA reads as TGTGCCAGCTTGTTAGGGGAGAACACTGAAGCTTTCTTT. Encoded protein: CASLLGENTEAFF.

The genes are TRBV24-1 and TRBJ2-1, with a tentative D call TRBD2 (6 bases). V was trimmed by 10 bases and J by 0 bases, leaving 12 bases between them. Per germline, CDR1 KGHDR and CDR2 SFDVKD. CDR3 length: 14 residues. CDR3 nucleotide sequence: TGTGCCACTTCCGCGGGGAGCTCCTACAATGAGCAGTTCTTC. This gives the protein CATSAGSSYNEQFF.

This clonotype was seen ten or more times. The J gene is TRBJ1-2, the V gene TRBV12-3 or TRBV12-4; D is perhaps TRBD1 (6 bases). V dropped 4 bases and J dropped 3 bases, with 12 bases sitting between them. This CDR3 has 14 residues. The CDR3 nucleotides are TGTGCCAGCAGTTCCGTGACAGGAGACTATGGCTACACCTTC. Translation gives CASSSVTGDYGYTF.

The rearrangement joins TRBV5-8 to TRBJ2-1; tentative D call: TRBD2 (6 bases). The CDR3 totals 13 residues. V gave up 6 bases and J gave up 7 bases, with 14 bases separating them. Germline V gives CDR1 SGHTS, CDR2 YDEGEE. Written as DNA, the CDR3 is TGTGCCAGCATCCTCTCCGGGGGTAATGAGCAGTTCTTC. Protein: CASILSGGNEQFF.

This clonotype was seen many times. The V gene is TRBV5-1, the J gene TRBJ1-1; 10 nucleotides line up with TRBD1. This CDR3 region has 15 residues. Trimming cost V 4 bases and J 5 bases; bases outside gene matches: 8. Per germline, CDR1 SGHRS and CDR2 YFSETQ. CDR3 residues: CASSPGQGVRTEAFF. In nucleotides, the CDR3 is TGCGCCAGCAGCCCCGGACAGGGGGTGCGAACTGAAGCTTTCTTT. The whole variable domain, filled in from reference TRBV5-1 and TRBJ1-1, reads KAGVTQTPRYLIKTRGQQVTLSCSPISGHRSVSWYQQTPGQGLQFLFEYFSETQRNKGNFPGRFSGRQFSNSRSEMNVSTLELGDSALYLCASSPGQGVRTEAFFGQGTRLTVV.

This clonotype was recorded at least ten times. The chain is built from TRBV12-3 or TRBV12-4 and TRBJ1-5, with a tentative D call TRBD1 (5 bases). The CDR3 length is 16 residues. Trimming took 6 bases from V and 0 from J, leaving 15 bases between them. The CDR3 DNA reads as TGTGCCAGCAGACCTGGGGACCTTTATAGCAATCAGCCCCAGCATTTT. This encodes CASRPGDLYSNQPQHF.

Many counts were recorded for this clonotype. The CDR3 coding sequence is TGCGCCAGCAGCTTGGCGACCCTAGGGACCGCCGGAGGGAATGAGCAGTTCTTC. Translated, it gives CASSLATLGTAGGNEQFF. The rearrangement uses TRBV5-1 and TRBJ2-1, with D perhaps TRBD2 (6 bases). Trimming left V 0 bases short and J 7 bases short, with 23 bases between. Germline V gene sequence: CDR1 SGHRS, CDR2 YFSETQ. This CDR3 contains 18 residues.

This clonotype has ten or more counts. The chain couples TRBV7-2 to TRBJ2-2; TRBD2 is a possible D gene (5 bases). This CDR3 is 14 amino acids long. The V gene's germline CDR1 is SGHTA and CDR2 FQGNSA. Trimming shortened V by 2 bases and J by 4 bases, and 8 bases separated the two germline ends. As DNA, the CDR3 is TGTGCCAGCAGCTTAAGCGCGGGCACCGGGGAGCTGTTTTTT. As protein: CASSLSAGTGELFF.

This clonotype showed up many times. The chain recombines TRBV25-1 with TRBJ2-5, with 9 bases identical to TRBD2. The V gene's germline CDR1 is MGHDK and CDR2 SYGVNS. The CDR3 extends over 15 amino acids. J was trimmed by 5 bases and V by 3 bases; bases with no gene match: 7. The CDR3 DNA is TGTGCCAGCAGTGACGTTGCGGGAGGGTGGGAGACCCAGTACTTC. Translating it yields CASSDVAGGWETQYF.

This sequence joins TRBV7-9 and TRBJ2-1; D is undetermined. CDR1 is SEHNR and CDR2 is FQNEAQ in the germline V gene (reference sequence). CDR3 length: 15 amino acids. V lost 1 base and J lost 3, with 10 bases in between. CDR3 residues: CASSLGQPLYNEQFF. CDR3 coding DNA: TGTGCCAGCAGCTTAGGGCAGCCCCTCTACAATGAGCAGTTCTTC. Full variable domain (missing parts from reference TRBV7-9 and TRBJ2-1): DTGVSQNPRHKITKRGQNVTFRCDPISEHNRLYWYRQTLGQGPEFLTYFQNEAQLEKSRLLSDRFSAERPKGSFSTLEIQRTEQGDSAMYLCASSLGQPLYNEQFFGPGTRLTVL.

The sample holds many counts of this clonotype. The genes are TRBV28 and TRBJ1-2, with no clear D. The length of the CDR3 is 14 residues. The germline V gene encodes CDR1 MDHEN and CDR2 SYDVKM. The germline V and J ends were trimmed by 5 bases and 7 bases, with 17 bases remaining between them. The CDR3 DNA reads TGTGCCAGCAGTCCTTACACGCTTGGGCTTGGCTACACCTTC. Translation gives CASSPYTLGLGYTF.